The 18 T cell receptor beta chains reported below all come from one sample, sequenced in a study of T cells expressing NK-cell markers. Reanalyzing the 5' RACE reads, TCRdb keeps one entry per CDR3 protein, without DNA. This sample contains a few hundred thousand distinct CDR3 sequences. Specimen: blood T cells: a sorted CD56 or NKG2C T cell subset, CD4+ or CD8+ T cells, or bulk PBMC T cells (not recorded which). The receptors were sampled from a man aged 18 to 35 in good health.

The V call is TRBV4-1, the J call TRBJ2-1; TCRdb proposes TRBD1, but this gene call is untestable without DNA. Germline V gives CDR1 MGHRA, CDR2 YSYEKL. The CDR3 loop spans 17 amino acids. CDR3 amino acids: CASSQGLRGSSYNEQFF.

The V gene is TRBV20-1, the J gene TRBJ2-1; TCRdb names TRBD1, which stays unverified in the absence of DNA. The CDR3 is 14 amino acids. The germline V gene has CDR1 DFQATT and CDR2 SNEGSKA (reference sequence). CDR3 protein: CSADRRGAHNEQFF.

The chain links TRBV4-1 to TRBJ1-5; no DNA is available, so the TRBD1 call from TCRdb remains unchecked. This CDR3 contains 16 residues. CDR1 is MGHRA and CDR2 is YSYEKL in the germline V gene. CDR3 region: CASSQDRGGRNQPQHF.

The chain combines TRBV12-3 or TRBV12-4 with TRBJ2-7; TCRdb lists TRBD1, though no DNA is available to test this call. The CDR3 totals 18 residues. The CDR3 spells CASSLALGGTGTKDEQYF.

This chain connects TRBV11-3 to TRBJ2-1; checking the TCRdb D call of TRBD2 is not possible without DNA. The CDR3 loop spans 15 amino acids. CDR1 and CDR2 from the germline V gene are SGHNT and YENEEA. CDR3 in amino acids: CASSLEGTSGNEQFF. Full variable domain (outside the CDR3, taken from reference TRBV11-3 and TRBJ2-1): EAGVVQSPRYKIIEKKQPVAFWCNPISGHNTLYWYLQNLGQGPELLIRYENEEAVDDSQLPKDRFSAERLKGVDSTLKIQPAELGDSAVYLCASSLEGTSGNEQFFGPGTRLTVL.

The gene calls are TRBV12-3 or TRBV12-4 and TRBJ1-2; TCRdb lists TRBD1, though no DNA is available to test this call. The CDR3 has 15 residues. CDR3: CASSLVTGTNYGYTF.

V and J are TRBV23-1 and TRBJ2-7. TRBV23-1 is reported as an ORF; its role is uncertain. The CDR3 runs 15 residues. CDR3 protein: CASSQSGRSSYEQYF.

The chain uses TRBV28 and TRBJ1-5. Germline V gene data show CDR1 as MDHEN and CDR2 as SYDVKM. The CDR3 has 14 residues. The CDR3 is CASITGAGNQPQHF.

The chain combines TRBV12-3 or TRBV12-4 with TRBJ2-2; the TCRdb call, TRBD2, lacks DNA for checking. The CDR3 is 14 amino acids. CDR3 region: CASTLTSNTGELFF.

The V and J genes are TRBV18 and TRBJ2-1; checking the TCRdb D call of TRBD2 is not possible without DNA. CDR1 is KGHSH, CDR2 LQKENI, per germline. The CDR3 runs to 15 residues. The CDR3 is CASSPPTSGKNEQFF.

CDR3 loop: CASSLDVQETQYF. The chain links TRBV28 to TRBJ2-5. Germline CDR1 MDHEN, CDR2 SYDVKM. This CDR3 spans 13 amino acids.

The chain recombines TRBV18 with TRBJ1-2. Germline-derived CDR1 and CDR2 are KGHSH and LQKENI. The CDR3 has 15 amino acids. The CDR3 sequence is CASSPGLVANYGYTF. The full variable domain, completed using reference TRBV18 and TRBJ1-2, is NAGVMQNPRHLVRRRGQEARLRCSPMKGHSHVYWYRQLPEEGLKFMVYLQKENIIDESGMPKERFSAEFPKEGPSILRIQQVVRGDSAAYFCASSPGLVANYGYTFGSGTRLTVV.

The rearrangement joins TRBV6-5 to TRBJ1-2. The CDR3 consists of 16 residues. CDR1 is MNHEY and CDR2 is SVGAGI in the germline V gene. The CDR3 reads CASSLTAQETNYGYTF.

The chain's CDR3 is CASSYPGTTRGRTQYF. The gene calls are TRBV6-5 and TRBJ2-5; the D call from TCRdb, TRBD2, cannot be confirmed without DNA. This CDR3 is 16 amino acids long. Germline CDR1 MNHEY, CDR2 SVGAGI.

The chain is built from TRBV29-1 and TRBJ2-3. Germline CDR1 reads SQVTM; CDR2 reads ANQGSEA. The length of the CDR3 is 12 residues. The CDR3 sequence: CSVAGSTDTQYF.

V is TRBV20-1 and J is TRBJ2-3; TCRdb lists TRBD2, though no DNA is available to test this call. Looked up from germline, CDR1 is DFQATT and CDR2 is SNEGSKA (reference sequence). This CDR3 is built from 16 residues. CDR3 protein: CSAIGLAGAGADTQYF.

The chain employs TRBV20-1 and TRBJ1-1. The length of the CDR3 is 13 residues. CDR1 and CDR2 (germline): DFQATT, SNEGSKA (reference sequence). The CDR3: CSAAWDRNTEAFF.

This sequence joins TRBV12-3 or TRBV12-4 and TRBJ1-3; TCRdb designates TRBD1, a call that cannot be tested without DNA. The CDR3 runs to 15 residues. Here the CDR3 reads CASTRGQPSGNTIYF.